This T cell receptor beta chain was recovered during a study of cytomegalovirus exposure and HLA in healthy donors. The PCR employed 60 Vbeta primers together with 13 Jbeta primers. Sequencing was performed with immunoSEQ multiplex PCR; in TCRdb, only in-frame clones are kept and a portion is missing. Of some 100,000 clones listed, around two thirds are singletons. The CDR3 runs to 13 residues. Germline-derived CDR1 and CDR2 are SNHLY and FYNNEI. Deletions cut 6 bases from V and 9 bases from J, with 15 bases between. Material: PBMCs. The TCR comes from a woman in her thirties in good health and CMV-seropositive. V gene TRBV2 combines with J gene TRBJ2-1; maybe TRBD2 (5 bases). CDR3 sequence (DNA): TGTGCCAGCAGACTAGGACCCTTGGGTGAGCAGTTCTTC. It is translated as CASRLGPLGEQFF. The full variable domain, with the rest looked up from reference TRBV2 and TRBJ2-1, is EPEVTQTPSHQVTQMGQEVILRCVPISNHLYFYWYRQILGQKVEFLVSFYNNEISEKSEIFDDQFSVERPDGSNFTLKIRSTKLEDSAMYFCASRLGPLGEQFFGPGTRLTVL.